What follows are 12 T cell receptor beta chains derived from one specimen sequenced in a study of human T cells and chemical hapten exposure. TCRdb reprocessed the RACE reads with MiXCR, giving one entry per CDR3 protein. The sample includes 95,000 to 150,000 distinct CDR3 sequences, over 9% of them seen just once. The time point denotes: patch test 3, about 24 weeks after DPC sensitization. Described treatment: therapeutic diphenylcyclopropenone sensitization with weekly scalp DPC. This sample comprised whole blood, obtained in connection with sensitization to the hapten diphenylcyclopropenone (DPC). The receptors shown here come from a woman aged 50 to 60 with alopecia areata. Some clones in this sample may be carry-over from other donors' samples.

This clonotype has just a few counts. This chain joins TRBV29-1 and TRBJ2-1, with D perhaps given as TRBD1 or TRBD2 (6 bases each). This CDR3 is 14 amino acids long. Germline-derived CDR1 and CDR2 are SQVTM and ANQGSEA. V gave up 6 bases and J gave up 1 base, with 13 bases separating them. CDR3 protein: CSVGRGASYNEQFF. In DNA, the CDR3 is TGCAGCGTCGGAAGGGGGGCTTCCTACAATGAGCAGTTCTTC.

This clonotype appeared many times. An end of the junction differs from the germline gene, which may be a read error. The V and J genes are TRBV7-9 and TRBJ2-7; 7 nucleotides line up with TRBD2. Germline V lookup: CDR1 SEHNR, CDR2 FQNEAQ (reference sequence). The CDR3 has 15 amino acids. Written as DNA, the CDR3 is TGTGCCAGCAGCCTAGCGGCGGGAGTCCCCTACGAGCAGTACTTC. This encodes CASSLAAGVPYEQYF.

This chain uses TRBV7-6 with TRBJ1-5; maybe TRBD1 (6 bases). Germline V gene sequence: CDR1 SGHVS, CDR2 FNYEAQ. There are 15 residues in the CDR3. The V end was cut by 2 bases, the J end by 7 bases, with 15 bases between. The DNA of the CDR3 is TGTGCCAGCAGCTTAAGAGGGGGGCCGAGACAGCCCCAGCATTTT. Its protein is CASSLRGGPRQPQHF.

The chain links TRBV6-5 to TRBJ2-7; 7 bases line up with TRBD2. The germline V gene has CDR1 MNHEY and CDR2 SVGAGI. V shed 1 base, J shed 9 bases, and the junction held 6 bases outside the gene matches. CDR3 length: 13 residues. The CDR3 DNA reads TGTGCCAGCAGTTACTTCGGGGGGTCAGGGCAGTACTTC. Encoded protein: CASSYFGGSGQYF.

This clonotype was seen more than once but under ten times. The V gene is TRBV20-1, the J gene TRBJ2-3; 8 nucleotides match TRBD2. This CDR3 spans 14 amino acids. Per germline, CDR1 DFQATT and CDR2 SNEGSKA (reference sequence). V gave up 3 bases and J gave up 7 bases; unmatched junction bases: 9. CDR3 DNA: TGCAGTGCTAGGGAGGGTAGCGGGACGCATACGCAGTATTTT. This sequence encodes CSAREGSGTHTQYF.

This clonotype was detected a few times. The gene calls are TRBV29-1 and TRBJ1-1, with a weak D call TRBD1 (6 bases). Germline CDR1 and CDR2: SQVTM and ANQGSEA. The CDR3 totals 18 residues. Deletions cut 1 base from V and 5 bases from J, with 26 bases between. CDR3 nucleotide sequence: TGCAGCGTTGAAGGCTCGGCGAGGCAGGGGCGTTGGGTAACTGAAGCTTTCTTT. It encodes CSVEGSARQGRWVTEAFF.

This clonotype showed up just a few times. The rearrangement links TRBV9 to TRBJ2-7; TRBD2 matches 14 bases. The CDR3 loop spans 16 amino acids. With 3 bases clipped from V and 4 bases from J, the junction kept 6 bases outside the gene matches. Per germline, CDR1 SGDLS and CDR2 YYNGEE. The CDR3 nucleotides are TGTGCCAGCAGCGGAGGGACTAGCGGGAGTTTGTACGAGCAGTACTTC. It specifies CASSGGTSGSLYEQYF.

The V and J genes are TRBV6-1 and TRBJ2-3; TRBD1 matches at 12 bases. The CDR3 is 14 residues long. V gave up 10 bases and J gave up 4 bases; unmatched junction bases: 6. CDR1 is MNHNS, CDR2 SASEGT, per germline. In DNA, the CDR3 is TGTGCCAACAGGGACAGGGGGCAGGCAGATACGCAGTATTTT. Translated, it gives CANRDRGQADTQYF.

This clonotype has more than one count but fewer than ten. J is TRBJ2-7 and V is TRBV28, with TRBD1 as a possible D gene (5 bases). CDR3 length equals 13 residues. Germline loops: CDR1 MDHEN, CDR2 SYDVKM. V gave up 2 bases and J gave up 7 bases, with 12 bases separating them. CDR3 loop: CASSLRGIREQYF. CDR3 DNA sequence: TGTGCCAGCAGTTTAAGGGGAATCAGGGAGCAGTACTTC.

This clonotype showed up just a few times. The chain links TRBV29-1 to TRBJ1-2; D gene ambiguous. The V end lost 2 bases, the J end lost 4 bases, and 11 bases lay between the germline ends. Looked up from germline, CDR1 is SQVTM and CDR2 is ANQGSEA. This CDR3 is 13 amino acids long. CDR3 residues: CSVESDGFYGYTF. The CDR3 bases are TGCAGCGTTGAATCAGACGGCTTCTATGGCTACACCTTC.

This clonotype was detected only a few times. The chain recombines TRBV29-1 with TRBJ2-3, with TRBD1 as a possible D gene (6 bases). Deletions cut 2 bases from V and 1 base from J, with 10 bases between. CDR1 is SQVTM, CDR2 ANQGSEA, per germline. The CDR3 is 14 residues long. The CDR3 bases are TGCAGCGTTGAAAGGGGGATCGGCACAGATACGCAGTATTTT. It is translated as CSVERGIGTDTQYF.

A few counts support this clonotype. This sequence joins TRBV12-3 or TRBV12-4 and TRBJ2-5; D uncertain. The CDR3 is made up of 12 amino acids. Trimming took off 6 bases at V and 7 bases at J, with 12 bases between the two ends. As DNA, the CDR3 is TGTGCCAGCAGGACCCCCGGTGGGACCCAGTACTTC. It yields the protein CASRTPGGTQYF.